The rows below give T cell receptor beta chains drawn from one sample of a study of T cell responses to AZD1222 COVID-19 vaccine. Some clones are missing from TCRdb's copy, which holds only in-frame ones; the method was immunoSEQ multiplex PCR. The sample has 100,000 to 150,000 clones, approximately 91% seen once; the top ten hold roughly 6.5%. Sample: peripheral blood, taken on day 0 of AZD1222 vaccination. The receptors come from an adult in good health. The CDR3 runs from the conserved cysteine through the conserved F or W. D genes are given only for firm matches. The size of a clone is reported for some rows only, either as once, few or many, or as a class for expanded clones.

NA,TRBV6-5,NA,TRBJ1-4,TGTGCCAGCAGTTACGCGGGACCGAGTAATGAAAAACTGTTTTTT,CASSYAGPSNEKLFF
NA,TRBV7-2,NA,TRBJ1-5,TGTGCCAGCAGCCCGAACGGGTTTTATCAGCCCCAGCATTTT,CASSPNGFYQPQHF
NA,TRBV5-1,NA,TRBJ1-1,TGCGCCAGCAGCTTGGCCGGGCTAACGAACACTGAAGCTTTCTTT,CASSLAGLTNTEAFF
NA,TRBV5-1,TRBD2,TRBJ2-5,TGCGCCAGCAGCTATAGCGGGGGCCAAGAGACCCAGTACTTC,CASSYSGGQETQYF
NA,TRBV5-8,NA,TRBJ1-1,TGTGCCAGCAGCTTTGGGTCGGGGCTGGGTGGCACTGAAGCTTTCTTT,CASSFGSGLGGTEAFF
NA,TRBV7-9,NA,TRBJ1-6,TGTGCCAGCAGCGGGGCCTCCTATAATTCACCCCTCCACTTT,CASSGASYNSPLHF
NA,TRBV6-5,TRBD1,TRBJ1-1,TGTGCCAGCAGCGGGACAGTGAACACTGAAGCTTTCTTT,CASSGTVNTEAFF
NA,TRBV29-1,NA,TRBJ2-1,TGCAGCGTTGAAGACAGCCACAATGAGCAGTTCTTC,CSVEDSHNEQFF
NA,TRBV20-1,NA,TRBJ1-2,TGCAGTGCTAGAGATTTGGATGGCTACACCTTC,CSARDLDGYTF
NA,TRBV7-9,NA,TRBJ1-5,TGTGCCAGCAGCCCCCTCGGGACTCTAGATCAGCCCCAGCATTTT,CASSPLGTLDQPQHF
NA,TRBV27,NA,TRBJ2-2,TGTGCCAGCAGTCGTACAGGATCATCAACGAACACCGGGGAGCTGTTTTTT,CASSRTGSSTNTGELFF
NA,TRBV11-1,NA,TRBJ2-7,TGTGCCAGCAGCTTGTACAGCTCCTACGAGCAGTACTTC,CASSLYSSYEQYF
NA,TRBV27,NA,TRBJ1-1,TGTGCCAGCTCCCTGGGGGGTGGCACTGAAGCTTTCTTT,CASSLGGGTEAFF
NA,TRBV7-9,NA,TRBJ1-2,TGTGCCAGCAGCTTGACCCGCTATGGCTACACCTTC,CASSLTRYGYTF
NA,TRBV19,NA,TRBJ1-2,TGTGCCAGACCGCGCCCCCTTTACTATGGCTACACCTTC,CARPRPLYYGYTF
few,TRBV11-3,NA,TRBJ1-2,TGTGCCAGCAGACCAGGGACATTGAGCTACACCTTC,CASRPGTLSYTF
NA,TRBV7-2,NA,TRBJ1-1,TGTGCCAGCAGCCCCAGGGACTTTTTAAGGGTCGTGAACACTGAAGCTTTCTTT,CASSPRDFLRVVNTEAFF
NA,TRBV3-1/TRBV3-2,NA,TRBJ1-5,TGTGCCAGCAGCCCCGGGGGGGGCAGGGGATTCGGCAATCAGCCCCAGCATTTT,CASSPGGGRGFGNQPQHF
NA,TRBV2,NA,TRBJ1-3,TGTGCCAGCAGTCCGGACAGCACTGGAAACACCATATATTTT,CASSPDSTGNTIYF
few,TRBV7-9,TRBD1,TRBJ1-2,TGTGCCAGCAGCTTAGAGGGCAGGGGGCGCGTTAACTATGGCTACACCTTC,CASSLEGRGRVNYGYTF
NA,TRBV24-1,NA,TRBJ1-2,TGTGCCACCAGTGAGGCCACAGGGAATGGCTACACCTTC,CATSEATGNGYTF
once,TRBV18,NA,TRBJ2-7,TGTGCCAGCTCACCATCTCGAGTCAGGGTGGCCCCCTACGAGCAGTACTTC,CASSPSRVRVAPYEQYF
NA,TRBV11-1,TRBD1,TRBJ1-4,TGTGCCAGCAGCTCTACCCAGGGGGCCGGAGAAAAACTGTTTTTT,CASSSTQGAGEKLFF
NA,TRBV5-1,NA,TRBJ1-5,TGCGCCAGCAGCTTGGGCGGGCCCAATCAGCCCCAGCATTTT,CASSLGGPNQPQHF
NA,TRBV4-1,NA,TRBJ2-2,TGCGCCAGCAGCCAGGCAGCAAGCACCGGGGAGCTGTTTTTT,CASSQAASTGELFF
few,TRBV11-2,NA,TRBJ1-6,TGTGCCAGCAGCTTATTAGGACCCCTCCACTTT,CASSLLGPLHF
NA,TRBV5-4,NA,TRBJ1-1,TGTGCCAGCAGCTTGGGAGCGGGCGTGAACACTGAAGCTTTCTTT,CASSLGAGVNTEAFF
once,TRBV7-2,TRBD2,TRBJ2-1,TGTGCCAGCAGATCGGAATGGACTAGTCTCTTCTTC,CASRSEWTSLFF
few,TRBV3-1/TRBV3-2,NA,TRBJ2-5,TGTGCCAGCAGCCAAGACGGGGAGACCCAGTACTTC,CASSQDGETQYF
NA,TRBV30,TRBD2,TRBJ2-3,TGTGGGCTGGGCGGGGGGCTGGTAGATACGCAGTATTTT,CGLGGGLVDTQYF
NA,TRBV25-1,NA,TRBJ2-7,TGTGCCAGCAGTGTTACCCGGGACATCGGCTCCTACGAGCAGTACTTC,CASSVTRDIGSYEQYF
NA,TRBV3-1/TRBV3-2,NA,TRBJ2-2,TGTGCCAGCAGCCAAGATATAGGACGTCTGAACACCGGGGAGCTGTTTTTT,CASSQDIGRLNTGELFF
NA,TRBV6-2/TRBV6-3,NA,TRBJ1-2,TGTGCCAGCAGTTACGGACCCAGGGAACACTATGGCTACACCTTC,CASSYGPREHYGYTF
NA,TRBV25-1,TRBD1,TRBJ2-7,TGTGCCAGCACTCCATTATCCGGGACAGGGGACTACGAGCAGTACTTC,CASTPLSGTGDYEQYF
NA,TRBV6-5,TRBD2,TRBJ2-1,TGTGCCAGCAGGGGGACTAACAATGAGCAGTTCTTC,CASRGTNNEQFF
NA,TRBV6-5,NA,TRBJ2-2,TGTGCCAGCCTCGAGCGCGGGGAGCTGTTTTTT,CASLERGELFF
NA,TRBV19,NA,TRBJ1-2,TGTGCCAGTAGTATCCCCCGTGGATATGGCTACACCTTC,CASSIPRGYGYTF
few,TRBV10-3,NA,TRBJ2-2,TGTGCCATCTTGGGGAACGCAGGACCCGGCACCGGGGAGCTGTTTTTT,CAILGNAGPGTGELFF
NA,TRBV21-1,NA,TRBJ1-1,TGTGCCAGCAGCACTGGGCCGAACACTGAAGCTTTCTTT,CASSTGPNTEAFF
NA,TRBV30,NA,TRBJ2-5,TGTGCCTGGACGGACACCCTAAGGACCCAGTACTTC,CAWTDTLRTQYF
NA,TRBV27,NA,TRBJ1-5,TGTGCCAGCAGTTGGACATTAGATCAGCCCCAGCATTTT,CASSWTLDQPQHF
few,TRBV7-2,NA,TRBJ2-5,TGTGCCAGCAGCCCCCAGGCCGATGAGACCCAGTACTTC,CASSPQADETQYF
NA,TRBV23-1,TRBD2,TRBJ2-7,TGCGCCAGCAGTCAAAACCCGACGGGAGGCCCTTTCGACTACGAGCAGTACTTC,CASSQNPTGGPFDYEQYF
NA,TRBV6-2/TRBV6-3,NA,TRBJ1-2,TGTGCCAGCAGTAAACGGGACCTCGTCTATGGCTACACCTTC,CASSKRDLVYGYTF
NA,TRBV3-1/TRBV3-2,NA,TRBJ1-2,TGTGCCAGCAGCCAAGACGGCAGGGGAAACTATGGCTACACCTTC,CASSQDGRGNYGYTF
NA,TRBV6-5,NA,TRBJ1-2,TGTGCCAGCAGTTACCAGGGAAGAGGCTACACCTTC,CASSYQGRGYTF
NA,TRBV2,NA,TRBJ2-5,TGTGCCAGCAGAGAAGAGACCCAGTACTTC,CASREETQYF
NA,TRBV12-3/TRBV12-4,NA,TRBJ1-1,TGTGCCAGCAGTTTTCAGGTTGGGACTGAAGCTTTCTTT,CASSFQVGTEAFF
NA,TRBV5-1,NA,TRBJ1-1,TGCGCCAGCAGAGAATCACCTAACACTGAAGCTTTCTTT,CASRESPNTEAFF
NA,TRBV18,TRBD1,TRBJ1-4,TGTGCCAGCTCATCCCCGGGACAGGGGACCCGTAAGGAAAAACTGTTTTTT,CASSSPGQGTRKEKLFF
NA,TRBV19,NA,TRBJ1-2,TGTGCCAGTAATGGGGGTGGGGAAATCTATGGCTACACCTTC,CASNGGGEIYGYTF
NA,TRBV21-1,NA,TRBJ1-2,TGTGCCAGCAGCAAGTACGTCGGGACAGGGAAGGGCTACACCTTC,CASSKYVGTGKGYTF
few,TRBV7-9,NA,TRBJ1-6,TGTGCCAGCAGCTTAAGAGGCAGGGTCAGTTCACCCCTCCACTTT,CASSLRGRVSSPLHF
NA,TRBV6-5,NA,TRBJ1-1,TGTGCCAGCAGTTACTCGTCTTCCCTGAACACTGAAGCTTTCTTT,CASSYSSSLNTEAFF
NA,TRBV10-3,NA,TRBJ2-5,TGTGCCATCAGCCTATCTGAGGCAGAGACCCAGTACTTC,CAISLSEAETQYF